This entry lists 30 T cell receptor beta chains sequenced from one sample in a study of T cells in Graves' hyperthyroidism and ophthalmopathy. TCR beta CDR3 regions were amplified from RNA. The HTBI primer set drove a first-round RT-PCR of the TCR CDR3. TCRdb ran MiXCR on the multiplex PCR reads and lists one entry per CDR3 protein. The sample has fewer than 750,000 distinct CDR3 sequences; roughly 46% are singletons. The sample taken for sequencing was peripheral blood or thyroid tissue (not recorded which). The receptors shown here come from a woman aged 18-29 years with Graves' hyperthyroidism.

Details on this clonotype: The junction shows a germline mismatch at one end, possibly a read error. This chain connects TRBV7-2 to TRBJ1-5, with D uncertain. The CDR3 contains 15 residues. CDR1 is SGHTA, CDR2 FQGNSA, per germline. CDR3 nucleotide sequence: TGTGCCCGCAGCCGAGAATACAACGACAATCAGCCCCAACATTTT. It translates to CARSREYNDNQPQHF.

The chain combines TRBV20-1 with TRBJ1-1; D might be TRBD1 (5 bases). CDR3 size: 12 residues. Trimming cost V 2 bases and J 8 bases, with 12 bases left between them. Germline V gene data show CDR1 as DFQATT and CDR2 as SNEGSKA (reference sequence). The DNA of the CDR3 is TGCAGTGCTAGAAGGACCGGGGACGAAGCTTTCTTT. Its translation: CSARRTGDEAFF.

With respect to this clonotype: Relative to the germline gene, one junction end is altered; a read error may explain this. V and J are TRBV6-1 and TRBJ1-1, with TRBD1 matching 8 bases. The CDR3 runs to 14 residues. Germline V lookup: CDR1 MNHNS, CDR2 SASEGT. The CDR3 here is CASSTPGTGSEAFF. The CDR3 DNA follows: TGTGCCAGCAGCACCCCCGGGACAGGATCTGAAGCTTTCTTC.

This clonotype was counted only a few times. This sequence joins TRBV6-2 or TRBV6-3 and TRBJ1-1; no definite D call. The CDR3 loop spans 13 amino acids. Trimming removed 7 bases from V and 3 bases from J, with 12 bases in between. Germline V gene sequence: CDR1 MNHEY, CDR2 SVGEGT. The CDR3 loop reads CASNVPSDTEAFF. In nucleotides, the CDR3 is TGTGCCAGCAACGTGCCCTCGGACACTGAAGCTTTCTTT.

This clonotype was counted between two and nine times. This sequence joins TRBV6-6 and TRBJ2-2; D possibly matches TRBD1 or TRBD2 (5 bases each). Trimming stripped 7 bases from V and 3 bases from J, with 15 bases between. Germline V gives CDR1 MNHNY, CDR2 SVGAGI (reference sequence). The CDR3 covers 15 residues. CDR3 sequence (DNA): TGTGCCAGCATCTTAACGGGGACCGACACCGGGGAGCTGTTTTTT. Translation gives CASILTGTDTGELFF.

This clonotype was recorded at least ten times. This sequence joins TRBV5-1 and TRBJ2-2; the D gene is possibly TRBD2 (6 bases). Trimming took 3 bases from V and 7 from J, leaving 16 bases between them. The CDR3 consists of 15 residues. The germline V gene has CDR1 SGHRS and CDR2 YFSETQ. CDR3 protein: CASSSVLGSFGELFF. The CDR3 nucleotides are TGCGCCAGCAGCTCCGTACTCGGGAGCTTCGGGGAGCTGTTTTTT.

The rearrangement uses TRBV12-3 or TRBV12-4 and TRBJ2-6; possibly TRBD2 for D (5 bases). The CDR3 spans 16 residues. V was clipped by 6 bases and J by 3 bases, with 15 bases between them. The CDR3 bases are TGTGCCAGCAGCTTTACGAATGACTATGGGGCCAACGTCCTGACTTTC. Residues: CASSFTNDYGANVLTF.

V gene TRBV2 combines with J gene TRBJ1-3; D unclear. The germline V gene encodes CDR1 SNHLY and CDR2 FYNNEI. The CDR3 totals 10 residues. Trimming stripped 9 bases from V and 8 bases from J, with 8 bases between. The CDR3 reads CARETDTIYF. CDR3 sequence (DNA): TGTGCCAGGGAGACGGACACCATATATTTT.

Ten or more counts support this clonotype. This chain joins TRBV10-3 and TRBJ1-1; D may be TRBD1 (5 bases). The ends were cut back, 0 bases at V and 1 base at J, with 18 bases in the middle. The CDR3 is made up of 18 amino acids. Per the germline V gene, CDR1 is ENHRY and CDR2 is SYGVKD. The CDR3 region has the DNA TGTGCCATCAGTGAGTCTTATGGGACGGAGGCCGGGAACACTGAAGCTTTCTTT. Its protein is CAISESYGTEAGNTEAFF.

This chain links TRBV10-3 with TRBJ1-4; D gene ambiguous. The V gene lost 6 bases and the J gene lost 5 bases, with 19 bases spanning the gap. The germline CDR1 and CDR2 sequences are ENHRY and SYGVKD. The CDR3 sequence is 16 residues long. The CDR3 DNA reads as TGTGCCATCAGGGATACAATGGATCAGCCGAATGAAAAACTGTTTTTT. Its translation: CAIRDTMDQPNEKLFF.

This chain links TRBV12-3 or TRBV12-4 with TRBJ1-2; perhaps TRBD1 as D (6 bases). V lost 0 bases and J lost 4, with 24 bases in between. The length of the CDR3 is 19 residues. The CDR3 DNA reads TGTGCCAGCAGTTTAGCGAAGGGGAGCAATCTACAGGGTGCCTATGGCTACACCTTC. Protein product: CASSLAKGSNLQGAYGYTF.

J is TRBJ2-1 and V is TRBV20-1; 12 nucleotides agree with TRBD2. V shed 7 bases, J shed 5 bases, and the junction held 3 bases outside the gene matches. CDR3 length: 13 residues. CDR1 and CDR2 from the germline V gene are DFQATT and SNEGSKA (reference sequence). This CDR3 is CSGTSGRNNEQFF. DNA for the CDR3: TGCAGTGGAACTAGCGGGAGGAACAATGAGCAGTTCTTC.

The chain links TRBV2 to TRBJ2-6; 10 bases match TRBD1. Germline-derived CDR1 and CDR2 are SNHLY and FYNNEI. There are 16 residues in the CDR3. Trimming at V came to 5 bases and at J to 3 bases, leaving 4 bases not matched to a gene. The CDR3 region has the DNA TGTGCCAGCAGTTGGGACAGGGGTAATGGGGCCAACGTCCTGACTTTC. It yields the protein CASSWDRGNGANVLTF. The full variable domain, completed using reference TRBV2 and TRBJ2-6, is EPEVTQTPSHQVTQMGQEVILRCVPISNHLYFYWYRQILGQKVEFLVSFYNNEISEKSEIFDDQFSVERPDGSNFTLKIRSTKLEDSAMYFCASSWDRGNGANVLTFGAGSRLTVL.

With respect to this clonotype: This sequence may be a read error, since a much larger clone differs from it by one base. V and J are TRBV19 and TRBJ1-3; D is uncertain. V was cut by 9 bases and J by 0 bases, with 15 bases left in between. Germline CDR1 and CDR2: LNHDA and SQIVND (reference sequence). This CDR3 region has 15 residues. The CDR3, as DNA: TGTGCCAGCTCCCCGGCGGCATTCTCTGGAAACACCATATATTTT. This encodes CASSPAAFSGNTIYF.

This clonotype came up many times. V gene TRBV4-2 combines with J gene TRBJ1-2; the match to TRBD1 covers 10 bases. The CDR3 has 15 amino acids. From germline, CDR1 is LGHNA and CDR2 YNFKEQ. V lost 4 bases, J lost 13 bases, and 15 bases stayed unmatched. The CDR3 DNA sequence: TGTGCCAGCAGCCCAGCTGTGGGACAGGGGTTCCCTTTCACCTTC. Protein sequence: CASSPAVGQGFPFTF.

About this clonotype itself: The DNA is left out, because the CDR3 cannot be placed on it with certainty; the CDR3 is given as TCRdb lists it. The chain combines TRBV7-9 with TRBJ1-1; the table's D call, TRBD1, was not checked against the DNA. The CDR3 is 19 amino acids long, termini counted. The germline V gene has CDR1 SEHNR and CDR2 FQNEAQ (reference sequence). The CDR3 reads CASRSTGNEQFFGPEEAFF.

This chain links TRBV2 with TRBJ1-6; 7 nucleotides align to TRBD1. Germline V CDR1 and CDR2: SNHLY, FYNNEI. The V segment lost 6 bases and the J segment 7 bases; nucleotides outside the gene matches: 9. The CDR3 covers 15 residues. The CDR3 here is CASRDLTGTNSPLHF. The CDR3 bases are TGTGCCAGCAGAGATCTGACAGGGACCAATTCACCCCTCCACTTT.

This chain links TRBV6-1 with TRBJ1-5; D gene ambiguous. In germline, CDR1 is MNHNS, CDR2 SASEGT. Trimming removed 7 bases from V and 3 bases from J, with 7 bases in between. The CDR3 is made up of 12 amino acids. The DNA for the CDR3 is TGTGCCAGCAAGGAGGACAATCAGCCCCAGCATTTT. Protein: CASKEDNQPQHF.

The chain links TRBV10-3 to TRBJ2-7; 9 bases map to TRBD2. J lost 3 bases, V lost 7 bases, and 7 bases had no gene match. Germline CDR1 is ENHRY and CDR2 is SYGVKD. The CDR3 extends over 14 amino acids. CDR3 in DNA: TGTGCCATCACGGCGAGCGGGAGGAGCTACGAGCAGTACTTC. Encoded protein: CAITASGRSYEQYF.

This chain uses TRBV6-5 with TRBJ1-6, with TRBD1 as a possible D gene (6 bases). V was cut by 9 bases and J by 11 bases, with 17 bases left in between. The CDR3 is made up of 13 amino acids. The germline CDR1 and CDR2 sequences are MNHEY and SVGAGI. CDR3 loop: CASSGTKKAPLHF. CDR3 DNA sequence: TGTGCCAGTTCCGGGACAAAAAAAGCACCCCTCCACTTT.

V and J are TRBV7-6 and TRBJ2-7; D is perhaps TRBD2 (7 bases). The CDR3 spans 14 residues. Germline CDR1 reads SGHVS; CDR2 reads FNYEAQ. V lost 5 bases and J lost 7, with 18 bases in between. In nucleotides, the CDR3 is TGTGCCAGCAGCACAAGGGGGGGGACCAATGAGCAGTACTTC. Translated: CASSTRGGTNEQYF.

This clonotype was seen repeatedly, ten times or more. The chain employs TRBV29-1 and TRBJ2-2, with unresolved D. The germline V and J ends were trimmed by 5 bases and 8 bases, with 12 bases remaining between them. CDR3 size: 12 residues. Germline lookup yields CDR1 SQVTM and CDR2 ANQGSEA. The CDR3 coding sequence is TGCAGCGTTCAAGGGCCGAAGGGGGAGCTGTTTTTT. Translation: CSVQGPKGELFF.

This clonotype was observed a single time. The rearrangement links TRBV15 to TRBJ2-6; 8 bases map to TRBD1. CDR1 LNHNV and CDR2 YYDKDF come from the germline V gene (reference sequence). Trimming removed 0 bases from V and 3 bases from J; junction bases left unmatched: 4. The CDR3 contains 17 residues. CDR3 sequence reads: CATSRDRGRSGANVLTF. The CDR3 DNA is TGTGCCACCAGCAGAGACAGGGGGCGTAGTGGGGCCAACGTCCTGACTTTC.

This clonotype has more than one count but fewer than ten. Its ends do not fully match the called genes, so a read error is possible. The chain joins TRBV10-3 to TRBJ2-7, with D tentatively TRBD1 (5 bases). From germline, CDR1 is ENHRY and CDR2 SYGVKD. There are 16 residues in the CDR3. The CDR3 region has the DNA TGTGCCAGCAGTCCGCGACAGACATACGACTCCTACGAGCAGTACTTC. This sequence encodes CASSPRQTYDSYEQYF.

This clonotype was detected only a few times. The chain is built from TRBV12-3 or TRBV12-4 and TRBJ1-3; TRBD1 is a possible D gene (6 bases). With 7 bases removed from V and 0 bases from J, the gap between germline ends came to 16 bases. The CDR3 length is 16 residues. CDR3 protein: CASTPGAPFSGNTIYF. DNA for the CDR3: TGTGCCAGCACCCCGGGGGCTCCTTTCTCTGGAAACACCATATATTTT.

This clonotype has ten or more counts. As DNA, the CDR3 is TGCAGTGCTCGACGAATAGAATACGAGCAGTACTTC. Translating gives CSARRIEYEQYF. The rearrangement links TRBV20-1 to TRBJ2-7; D is undetermined. Germline CDR1 reads DFQATT; CDR2 reads SNEGSKA (reference sequence). The CDR3 covers 12 residues. V was trimmed by 5 bases and J by 4 bases, leaving 12 bases between them.

This clonotype was observed a handful of times. The rearrangement uses TRBV7-2 and TRBJ1-4; a weak D match, TRBD1 (6 bases). Germline V lookup: CDR1 SGHTA, CDR2 FQGNSA. V was pared by 8 bases and J by 5 bases, with 21 bases between. CDR3 length: 16 residues. Written as DNA, the CDR3 is TGTGCCAGCTCACCGGGAACGGACAGTTTGAATGAAAAACTGTTTTTT. This encodes CASSPGTDSLNEKLFF.

This clonotype was seen more than once but under ten times. The chain is built from TRBV6-1 and TRBJ2-7; tentatively, D is TRBD1 or TRBD2 (5 bases each). Between the trimmed V and J ends, which lost 5 bases and 4 bases, there was a span of 15 bases. CDR1 is MNHNS, CDR2 SASEGT, per germline. The CDR3 has 14 amino acids. Here the CDR3 reads CASSPRDGLYEQYF. CDR3 DNA: TGTGCCAGCAGTCCCCGGGACGGATTATACGAGCAGTACTTC.

Many counts were recorded for this clonotype. J is TRBJ2-7 and V is TRBV7-9; 7 nucleotides align to TRBD2. With 6 bases clipped from V and 0 bases from J, the junction kept 14 bases outside the gene matches. The CDR3 consists of 17 residues. The germline V gene has CDR1 SEHNR and CDR2 FQNEAQ (reference sequence). CDR3 nucleotides: TGTGCCAGCAGTTCGGCCCAGCTAGCGGAGAGCTCCTACGAGCAGTACTTC. Translating gives CASSSAQLAESSYEQYF.

This clonotype was detected many times. The V call is TRBV19, the J call TRBJ1-2; 7 nucleotides line up with TRBD1. The V gene's germline CDR1 is LNHDA and CDR2 SQIVND (reference sequence). With V trimmed by 6 bases and J by 4 bases, 8 bases remained unmatched. This CDR3 contains 14 residues. The CDR3 DNA follows: TGTGCCAGTAGCTCCGGGACAGCCATCTATGGCTACACCTTC. Translation gives CASSSGTAIYGYTF.